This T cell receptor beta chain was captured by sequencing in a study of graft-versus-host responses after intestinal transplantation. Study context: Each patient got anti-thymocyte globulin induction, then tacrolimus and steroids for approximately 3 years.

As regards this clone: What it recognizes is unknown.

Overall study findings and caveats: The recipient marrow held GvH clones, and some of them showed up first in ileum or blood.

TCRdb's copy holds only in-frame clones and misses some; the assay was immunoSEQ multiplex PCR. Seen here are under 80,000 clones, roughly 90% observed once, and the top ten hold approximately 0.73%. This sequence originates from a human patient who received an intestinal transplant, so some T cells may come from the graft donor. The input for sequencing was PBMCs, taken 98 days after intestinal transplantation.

CDR3 protein: CASSFYPDVYEQYF. The CDR3, as DNA: TGTGCCAGCAGCTTTTACCCGGATGTCTACGAGCAGTACTTC. J is TRBJ2-7 and V is TRBV5-5; no clear D. CDR3 length: 14 amino acids. Deletions cut 2 bases from V and 3 bases from J, with 12 bases between. Germline V gene data show CDR1 as SGHKS and CDR2 as YYEKEE (reference sequence).